In its sample, the clone carrying this T cell receptor beta chain was seen many times. As yet, its antigen is unknown. Per the germline V gene, CDR1 is SNHLY and CDR2 is FYNNEI. This CDR3 has 14 amino acids. The V and J ends lost 6 bases and 4 bases, in that order; junction bases with no gene match: 4. The sample originates from a study of T cells in Graves' hyperthyroidism and ophthalmopathy. Across the study: Once the initial diagnosis was made, peripheral blood was obtained before any treatment. General observations from the study: Most thyroid clonotypes that were expanded above 0.001 also turned up in blood.

A Clinical Activity Score of at least 3, a NOSPECS grade of at least 4 and a duration under 3 months were recorded in the ophthalmopathy patients. Uncontrolled infection, other autoimmune disease, pregnancy or lactation excluded patients. TCR beta CDR3 region amplification was performed from RNA transcripts. TCR CDR3 underwent first-round RT-PCR with the HTBI primer set. TCRdb re-analysed the multiplex PCR reads in MiXCR, keeping a single row per CDR3 protein. Among more than 350,000 distinct CDR3 sequences listed, approximately 14% were seen once. The receptor comes from a woman in her fifties or sixties with Graves' ophthalmopathy. Material: blood. J is TRBJ1-1 and V is TRBV2, with 11 bases that match TRBD1. CDR3 nucleotide sequence: TGTGCCAGCAGGTCCGGGACAGGGGGCACTGAAGCTTTCTTT. It is translated as CASRSGTGGTEAFF.